These T cell receptor beta chains were read from a single sample in a study of shared clonotypes between healthy human individuals. TCRdb keeps only in-frame clones here, not all; method: immunoSEQ multiplex PCR. The sample lists nearly 2 million clones, approximately 95% occurring once. The sequenced sample consisted of naive CD8+ T cells sorted from blood. These receptors all come from a man younger than 30 in good health. Each CDR3 is given with its conserved first and last residue. D genes are given only for firm matches. Clone size, where shown, is once, few, many, or a class for clones that have expanded.

v_call,clone_size,j_call,d_call,cdr3_aa,cdr3_nt
TRBV6-6,NA,TRBJ1-6,NA,CATGPIPGLLGPLHF,TGTGCCACCGGGCCTATTCCGGGACTCCTCGGCCCCCTCCACTTT
TRBV6-5,NA,TRBJ1-1,NA,CASSYTGAEAFF,TGTGCCAGCAGTTACACAGGAGCTGAAGCTTTCTTT
TRBV4-1,NA,TRBJ2-1,NA,CASSQVSGYNEQFF,TGCGCCAGCAGCCAAGTTAGCGGTTACAATGAGCAGTTCTTC
TRBV11-1,NA,TRBJ2-3,TRBD1,CASSVDRDDFTDTQYF,TGTGCCAGCAGCGTGGACAGGGACGATTTCACAGATACGCAGTATTTT
TRBV28,NA,TRBJ1-1,NA,CASSLTQNTEAFF,TGTGCCAGCAGTTTGACACAGAACACTGAAGCTTTCTTT
TRBV9,NA,TRBJ1-5,NA,CASSVGPDTYNQPQHF,TGTGCCAGCAGCGTAGGTCCGGACACCTATAATCAGCCCCAGCATTTT
TRBV19,NA,TRBJ2-1,NA,CASSQRGSLYNEQFF,TGTGCCAGTAGCCAAAGGGGGTCCCTATACAATGAGCAGTTCTTC
TRBV2,NA,TRBJ2-4,TRBD2,CASSEKGLAGVRDKNIQYF,TGTGCCAGCAGTGAGAAGGGACTAGCGGGGGTGAGGGACAAAAACATTCAGTACTTC
TRBV30,NA,TRBJ2-7,NA,CAWSVTFRAEQYF,TGTGCCTGGAGTGTAACCTTCAGAGCCGAGCAGTACTTC
TRBV19,few,TRBJ1-4,NA,CASSMSGAEKEKLFF,TGTGCCAGTAGTATGTCGGGGGCGGAGAAAGAAAAACTGTTTTTT
TRBV13,NA,TRBJ2-5,TRBD2,CASSAGLAGYQETQYF,TGTGCCAGCAGCGCGGGACTAGCGGGTTACCAAGAGACCCAGTACTTC
TRBV27,NA,TRBJ2-7,NA,CASSPGFLEQYF,TGTGCCAGCAGTCCGGGATTCCTTGAGCAGTACTTC
TRBV10-3,NA,TRBJ2-5,NA,CAISESPGPETQYF,TGTGCCATCAGTGAGTCTCCGGGTCCCGAGACCCAGTACTTC
TRBV5-6,NA,TRBJ1-2,TRBD1,CASSQGVIYGYTF,TGTGCCAGCAGCCAGGGGGTTATCTATGGCTACACCTTC
TRBV11-2,NA,TRBJ2-7,NA,CASSLEGVLTYEQYF,TGTGCCAGCAGCTTAGAAGGGGTCCTCACCTACGAGCAGTACTTC
TRBV9,NA,TRBJ1-1,NA,CASSQGGATEAFF,TGTGCCAGCAGCCAGGGAGGGGCCACTGAAGCTTTCTTT
TRBV10-3,NA,TRBJ1-2,TRBD1,CAISASTGPNYGYTF,TGTGCCATCAGTGCCTCGACAGGGCCTAACTATGGCTACACCTTC
TRBV6-1,NA,TRBJ2-7,NA,CASSWDGSYEQYF,TGTGCCAGCAGTTGGGACGGCTCCTACGAGCAGTACTTC
TRBV29-1,NA,TRBJ2-7,NA,CSVEDVGSYEQYF,TGCAGCGTTGAAGATGTCGGGTCCTACGAGCAGTACTTC
TRBV13,NA,TRBJ2-7,NA,CASSPRGTSSHEQYF,TGTGCCAGCAGCCCTCGCGGGACCAGCTCCCACGAGCAGTACTTC